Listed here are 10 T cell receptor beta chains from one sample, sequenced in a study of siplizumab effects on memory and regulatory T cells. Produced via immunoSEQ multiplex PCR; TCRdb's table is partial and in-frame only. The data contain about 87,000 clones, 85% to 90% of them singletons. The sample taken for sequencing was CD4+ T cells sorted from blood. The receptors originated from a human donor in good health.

The CDR3 spells CASSRDSVNRETQYF. The CDR3 bases are TGTGCCAGCAGCCGGGACAGCGTCAATCGAGAGACCCAGTACTTC. The rearrangement joins TRBV11-3 to TRBJ2-5, with 7 bases that match TRBD1. The V gene end was trimmed by 5 bases and the J gene end by 4 bases; junction bases not matched to a gene: 10. The CDR3 extends over 15 amino acids. Germline CDR1 and CDR2: SGHNT and YENEEA.

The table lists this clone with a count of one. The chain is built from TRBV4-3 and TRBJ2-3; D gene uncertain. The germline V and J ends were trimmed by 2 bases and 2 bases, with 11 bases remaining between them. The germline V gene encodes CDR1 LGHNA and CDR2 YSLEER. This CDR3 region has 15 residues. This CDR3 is CASSQPGVDTDTQYF. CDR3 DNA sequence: TGCGCCAGCAGCCAACCCGGAGTGGACACAGATACGCAGTATTTT.

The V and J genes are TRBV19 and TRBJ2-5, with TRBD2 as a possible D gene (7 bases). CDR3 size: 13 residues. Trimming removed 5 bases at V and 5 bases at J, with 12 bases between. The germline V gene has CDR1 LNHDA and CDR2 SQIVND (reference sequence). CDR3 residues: CASSSKGGETQYF. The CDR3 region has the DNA TGTGCCAGTAGTTCCAAGGGGGGGGAGACCCAGTACTTC.

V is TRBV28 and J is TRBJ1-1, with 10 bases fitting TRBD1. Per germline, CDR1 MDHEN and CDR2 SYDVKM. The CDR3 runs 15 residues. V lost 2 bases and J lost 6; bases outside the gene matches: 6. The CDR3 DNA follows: TGTGCCAGCAGTTTAATTGGGACAGGGGTTTCTGAAGCTTTCTTT. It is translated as CASSLIGTGVSEAFF. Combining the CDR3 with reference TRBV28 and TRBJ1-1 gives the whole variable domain DVKVTQSSRYLVKRTGEKVFLECVQDMDHENMFWYRQDPGLGLRLIYFSYDVKMKEKGDIPEGYSVSREKKERFSLILESASTNQTSMYLCASSLIGTGVSEAFFGQGTRLTVV.

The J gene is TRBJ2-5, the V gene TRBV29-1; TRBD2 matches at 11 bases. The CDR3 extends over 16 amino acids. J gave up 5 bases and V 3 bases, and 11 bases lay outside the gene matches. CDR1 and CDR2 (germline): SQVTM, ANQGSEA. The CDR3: CSVDTLAGAPGETQYF. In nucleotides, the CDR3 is TGCAGCGTTGACACACTAGCGGGAGCCCCCGGGGAGACCCAGTACTTC.

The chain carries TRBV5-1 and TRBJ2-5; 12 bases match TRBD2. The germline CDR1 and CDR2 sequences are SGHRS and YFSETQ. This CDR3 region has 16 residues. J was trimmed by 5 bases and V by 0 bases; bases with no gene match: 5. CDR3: CASSLGLAGAFETQYF. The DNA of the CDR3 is TGCGCCAGCAGCTTGGGACTAGCGGGAGCTTTTGAGACCCAGTACTTC.

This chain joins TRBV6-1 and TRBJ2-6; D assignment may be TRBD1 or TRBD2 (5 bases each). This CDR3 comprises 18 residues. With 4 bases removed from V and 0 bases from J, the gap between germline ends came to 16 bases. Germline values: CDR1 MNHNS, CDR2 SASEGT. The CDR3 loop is CASSGPGTGLSGANVLTF. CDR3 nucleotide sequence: TGTGCCAGCAGTGGTCCCGGGACGGGGCTCTCTGGGGCCAACGTCCTGACTTTC.

The CDR3 loop reads CASGSPRETQYF. CDR3 coding DNA: TGTGCTAGTGGTTCCCCACGGGAGACCCAGTACTTC. The rearrangement uses TRBV12-5 and TRBJ2-5; D is unresolved. Trimming removed 4 bases from V and 5 bases from J, with 8 bases in between. The CDR3 covers 12 residues. Germline CDR1 LGHNT, CDR2 FRNRAP.

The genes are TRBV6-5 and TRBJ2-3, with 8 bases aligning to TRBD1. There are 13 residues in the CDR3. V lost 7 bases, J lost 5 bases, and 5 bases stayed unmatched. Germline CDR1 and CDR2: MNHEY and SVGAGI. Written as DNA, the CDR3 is TGTGCCAGCACCAGGGGGCCGGGAGATACGCAGTATTTT. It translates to CASTRGPGDTQYF.

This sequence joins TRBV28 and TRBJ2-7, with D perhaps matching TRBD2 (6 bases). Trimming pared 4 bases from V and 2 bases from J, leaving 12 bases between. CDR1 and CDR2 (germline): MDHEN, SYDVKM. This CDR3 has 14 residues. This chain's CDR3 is CASSSPGGPYEQYF. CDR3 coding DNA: TGTGCCAGCAGTTCCCCCGGGGGACCCTACGAGCAGTACTTC.